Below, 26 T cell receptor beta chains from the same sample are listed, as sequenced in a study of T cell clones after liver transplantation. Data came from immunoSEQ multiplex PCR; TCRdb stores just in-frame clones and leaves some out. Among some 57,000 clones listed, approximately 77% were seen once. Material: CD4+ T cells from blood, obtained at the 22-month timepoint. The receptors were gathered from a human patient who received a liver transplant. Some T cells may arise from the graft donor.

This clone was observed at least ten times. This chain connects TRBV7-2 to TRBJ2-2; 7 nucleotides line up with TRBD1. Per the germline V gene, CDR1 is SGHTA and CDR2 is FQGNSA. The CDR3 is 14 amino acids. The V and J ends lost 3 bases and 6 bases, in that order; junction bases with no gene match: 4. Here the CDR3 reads CASSFPDRAGELFF. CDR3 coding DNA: TGTGCCAGCAGCTTCCCCGACAGGGCCGGGGAGCTGTTTTTT.

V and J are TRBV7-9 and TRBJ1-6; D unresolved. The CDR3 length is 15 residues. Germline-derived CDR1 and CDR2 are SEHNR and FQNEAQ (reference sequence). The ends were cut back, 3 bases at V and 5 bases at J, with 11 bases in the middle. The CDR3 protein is CASSLNWADNSPLHF. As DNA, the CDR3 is TGTGCCAGCAGCTTGAATTGGGCGGATAATTCACCCCTCCACTTT.

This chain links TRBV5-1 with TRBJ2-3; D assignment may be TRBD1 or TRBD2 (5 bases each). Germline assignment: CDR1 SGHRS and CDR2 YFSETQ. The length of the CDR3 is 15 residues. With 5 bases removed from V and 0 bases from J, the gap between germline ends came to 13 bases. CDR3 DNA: TGCGCCAGCAGAATCGGGACCTCTAGCACAGATACGCAGTATTTT. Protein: CASRIGTSSTDTQYF.

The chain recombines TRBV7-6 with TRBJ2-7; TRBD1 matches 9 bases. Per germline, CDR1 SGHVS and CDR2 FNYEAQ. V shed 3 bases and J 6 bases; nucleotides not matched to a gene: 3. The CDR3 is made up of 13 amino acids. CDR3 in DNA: TGTGCCAGCAGCTTCGGGGACAGGGCCGAGCAGTACTTC. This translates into CASSFGDRAEQYF.

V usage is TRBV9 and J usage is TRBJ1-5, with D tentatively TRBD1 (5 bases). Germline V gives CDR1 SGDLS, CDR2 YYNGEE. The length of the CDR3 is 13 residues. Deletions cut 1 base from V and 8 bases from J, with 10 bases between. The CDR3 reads CASSVTGVEPQHF. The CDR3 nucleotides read TGTGCCAGCAGCGTAACGGGGGTAGAGCCCCAGCATTTT.

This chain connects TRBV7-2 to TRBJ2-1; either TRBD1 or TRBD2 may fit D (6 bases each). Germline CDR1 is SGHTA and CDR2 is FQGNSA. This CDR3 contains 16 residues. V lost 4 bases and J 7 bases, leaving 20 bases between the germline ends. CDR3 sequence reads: CASSWVSGARWNEQFF. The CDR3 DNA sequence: TGTGCCAGCAGCTGGGTATCGGGGGCGAGATGGAATGAGCAGTTCTTC.

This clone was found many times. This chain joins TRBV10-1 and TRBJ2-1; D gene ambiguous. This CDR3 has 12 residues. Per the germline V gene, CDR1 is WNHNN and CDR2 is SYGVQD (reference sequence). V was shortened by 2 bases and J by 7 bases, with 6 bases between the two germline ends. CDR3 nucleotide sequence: TGCGCCAGCAGTGAGAACGGGAATGAGCAGTTCTTC. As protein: CASSENGNEQFF.

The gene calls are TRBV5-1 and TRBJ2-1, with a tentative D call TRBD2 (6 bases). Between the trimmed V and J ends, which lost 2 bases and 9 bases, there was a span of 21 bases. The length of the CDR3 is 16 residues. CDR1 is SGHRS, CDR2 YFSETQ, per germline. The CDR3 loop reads CASSLSPSGAGSEQFF. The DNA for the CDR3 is TGCGCCAGCAGCTTAAGTCCCTCCGGAGCGGGCAGTGAGCAGTTCTTC.

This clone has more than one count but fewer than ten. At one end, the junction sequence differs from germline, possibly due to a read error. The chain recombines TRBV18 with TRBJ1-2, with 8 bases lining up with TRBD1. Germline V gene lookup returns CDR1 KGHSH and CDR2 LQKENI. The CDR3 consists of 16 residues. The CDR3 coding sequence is TGTGCCAGCTCACCGCTTTTTGTGCGGCAGGGGGCGAGCTATCACTTC. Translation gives CASSPLFVRQGASYHF.

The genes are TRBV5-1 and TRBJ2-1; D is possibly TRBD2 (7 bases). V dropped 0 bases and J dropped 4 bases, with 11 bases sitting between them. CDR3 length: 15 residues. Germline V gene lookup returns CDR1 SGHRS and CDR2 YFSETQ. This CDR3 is CASSLDRGGYNEQFF. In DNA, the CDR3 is TGCGCCAGCAGCTTGGATAGGGGGGGATACAATGAGCAGTTCTTC. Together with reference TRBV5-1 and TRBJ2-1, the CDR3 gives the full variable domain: KAGVTQTPRYLIKTRGQQVTLSCSPISGHRSVSWYQQTPGQGLQFLFEYFSETQRNKGNFPGRFSGRQFSNSRSEMNVSTLELGDSALYLCASSLDRGGYNEQFFGPGTRLTVL.

The CDR3 nucleotides are TGTGCCAGCAGGGGAGGGACAGGGGATTACACTGAAGCTTTCTTT. Its translation is CASRGGTGDYTEAFF. The chain links TRBV28 to TRBJ1-1; 10 bases line up with TRBD1. V was pared by 6 bases and J by 3 bases, with 7 bases of the junction left unmatched. This CDR3 region has 15 residues. Germline loops: CDR1 MDHEN, CDR2 SYDVKM.

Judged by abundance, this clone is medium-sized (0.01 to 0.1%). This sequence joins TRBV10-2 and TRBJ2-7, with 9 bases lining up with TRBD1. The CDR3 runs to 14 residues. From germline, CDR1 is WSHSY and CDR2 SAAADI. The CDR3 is CSTSKTRDRVEQYF. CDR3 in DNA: TGCTCTACCTCAAAGACCCGGGACAGGGTCGAGCAGTACTTC.

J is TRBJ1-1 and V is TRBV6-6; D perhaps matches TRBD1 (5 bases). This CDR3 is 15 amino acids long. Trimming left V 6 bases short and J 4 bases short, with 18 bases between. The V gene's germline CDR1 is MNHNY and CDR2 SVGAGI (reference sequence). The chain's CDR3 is CASRSRARRSTEAFF. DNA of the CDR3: TGTGCCAGCAGATCCAGGGCCCGGCGGAGCACTGAAGCTTTCTTT.

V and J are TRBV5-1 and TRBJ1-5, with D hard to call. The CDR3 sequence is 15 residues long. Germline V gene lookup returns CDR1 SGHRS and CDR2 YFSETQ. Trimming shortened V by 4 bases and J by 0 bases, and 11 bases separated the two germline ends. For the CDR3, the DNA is TGCGCCAGCAGCCGAGACGGTAATAGCAATCAGCCCCAGCATTTT. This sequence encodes CASSRDGNSNQPQHF.

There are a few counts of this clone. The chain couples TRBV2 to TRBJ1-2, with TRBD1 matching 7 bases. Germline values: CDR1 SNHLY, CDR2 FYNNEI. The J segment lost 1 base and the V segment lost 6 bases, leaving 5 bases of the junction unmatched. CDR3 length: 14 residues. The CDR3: CASRRQGSNYGYTF. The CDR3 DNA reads TGTGCCAGCAGACGACAGGGAAGTAACTATGGCTACACCTTC. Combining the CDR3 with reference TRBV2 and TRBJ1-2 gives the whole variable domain EPEVTQTPSHQVTQMGQEVILRCVPISNHLYFYWYRQILGQKVEFLVSFYNNEISEKSEIFDDQFSVERPDGSNFTLKIRSTKLEDSAMYFCASRRQGSNYGYTFGSGTRLTVV.

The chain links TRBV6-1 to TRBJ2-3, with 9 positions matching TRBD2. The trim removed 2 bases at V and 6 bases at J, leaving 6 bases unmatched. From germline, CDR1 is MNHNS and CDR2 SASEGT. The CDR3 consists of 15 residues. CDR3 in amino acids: CASSESGLASDTQYF. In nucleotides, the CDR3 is TGTGCCAGCAGTGAATCGGGACTAGCATCTGATACGCAGTATTTT.

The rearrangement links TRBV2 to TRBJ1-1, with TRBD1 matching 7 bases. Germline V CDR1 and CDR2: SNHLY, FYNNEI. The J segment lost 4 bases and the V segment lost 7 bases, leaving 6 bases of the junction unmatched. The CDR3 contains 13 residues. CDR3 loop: CASIVRGGTEAFF. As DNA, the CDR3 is TGTGCCAGCATCGTCAGGGGGGGCACTGAAGCTTTCTTT.

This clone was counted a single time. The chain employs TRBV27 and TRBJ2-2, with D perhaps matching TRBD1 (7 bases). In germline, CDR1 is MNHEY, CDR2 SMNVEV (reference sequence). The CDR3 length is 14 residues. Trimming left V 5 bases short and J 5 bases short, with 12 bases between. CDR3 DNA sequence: TGTGCCAGCAGTGGAGGGACAGCGACCGGGGAGCTGTTTTTT. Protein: CASSGGTATGELFF.

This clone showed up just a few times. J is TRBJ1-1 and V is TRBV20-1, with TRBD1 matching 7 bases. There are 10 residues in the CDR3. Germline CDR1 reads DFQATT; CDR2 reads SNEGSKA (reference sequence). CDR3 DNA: TGCAGCCCCTTCGACAGGGCTGCTTTCTTT. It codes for CSPFDRAAFF.

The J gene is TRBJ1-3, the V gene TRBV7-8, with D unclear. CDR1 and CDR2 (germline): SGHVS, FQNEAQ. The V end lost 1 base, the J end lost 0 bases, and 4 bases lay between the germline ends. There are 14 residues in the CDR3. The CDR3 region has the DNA TGTGCCAGCAGCTTAGGGATCTCTGGAAACACCATATATTTT. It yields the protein CASSLGISGNTIYF.

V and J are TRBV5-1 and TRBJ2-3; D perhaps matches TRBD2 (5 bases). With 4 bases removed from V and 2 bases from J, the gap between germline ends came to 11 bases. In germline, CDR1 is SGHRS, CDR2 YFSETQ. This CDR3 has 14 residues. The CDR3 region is CASSIRRDTDTQYF. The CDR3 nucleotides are TGCGCCAGCAGCATACGACGGGACACAGATACGCAGTATTTT.

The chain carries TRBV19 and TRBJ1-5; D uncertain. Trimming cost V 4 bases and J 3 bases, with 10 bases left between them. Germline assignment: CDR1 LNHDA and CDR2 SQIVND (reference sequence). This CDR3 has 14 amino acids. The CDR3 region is CASSNTGSNQPQHF. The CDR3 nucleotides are TGTGCCAGTAGTAACACGGGTTCCAATCAGCCCCAGCATTTT.

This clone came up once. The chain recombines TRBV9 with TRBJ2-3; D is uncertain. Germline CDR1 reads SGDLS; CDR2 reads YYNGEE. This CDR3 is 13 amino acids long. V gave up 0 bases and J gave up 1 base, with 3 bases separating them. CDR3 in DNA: TGTGCCAGCAGCGTAGACGGCACAGATACGCAGTATTTT. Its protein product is CASSVDGTDTQYF. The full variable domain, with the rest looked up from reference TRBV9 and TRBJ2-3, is DSGVTQTPKHLITATGQRVTLRCSPRSGDLSVYWYQQSLDQGLQFLIQYYNGEERAKGNILERFSAQQFPDLHSELNLSSLELGDSALYFCASSVDGTDTQYFGPGTRLTVL.

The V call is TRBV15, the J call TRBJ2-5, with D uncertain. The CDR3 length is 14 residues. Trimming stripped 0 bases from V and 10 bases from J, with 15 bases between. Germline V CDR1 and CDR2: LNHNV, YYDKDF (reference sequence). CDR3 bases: TGTGCCACCAGCAGAGATCCATCAGTCACGGACCAGTACTTC. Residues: CATSRDPSVTDQYF.

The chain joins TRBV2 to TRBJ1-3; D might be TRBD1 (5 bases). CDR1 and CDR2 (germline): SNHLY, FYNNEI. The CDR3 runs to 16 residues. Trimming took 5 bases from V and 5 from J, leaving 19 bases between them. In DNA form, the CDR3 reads TGTGCCAGCAGTCCCACACCGGGACGGGAGAGAAACACCATATATTTT. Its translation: CASSPTPGRERNTIYF.

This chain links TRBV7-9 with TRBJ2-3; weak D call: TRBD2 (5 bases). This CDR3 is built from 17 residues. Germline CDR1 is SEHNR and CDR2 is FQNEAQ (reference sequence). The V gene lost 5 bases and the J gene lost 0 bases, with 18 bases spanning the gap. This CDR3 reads CASSLGSNIWSTDTQYF. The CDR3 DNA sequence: TGTGCCAGCAGCCTAGGGAGTAATATATGGAGCACAGATACGCAGTATTTT.